This TCR beta chain was identified during a study of T cell responses to AZD1222 COVID-19 vaccine (dated by TCRdb to about 2021). Notes on the research overall: AZD1222 recipients given second doses at about 4 weeks or at about 12 weeks were pooled, since spike-specific TCR depth and breadth were not found to differ between the two schedules. TCR sequencing was performed for about 250 trial participants, of whom some 200 were given two doses of AZD1222 and roughly 25 were given two doses of MenACWY control vaccine. Enrollment into the trials was organized by age into subgroups of 18-55, 56-69 and 70-plus years, and those subgroups contained roughly 150, 30 and 60 TCR-sequenced participants, respectively. The investigation overall reported the following: Because no day 14 peak-response samples were available, repertoires were characterized only after the peak T cell response. Participants were mostly white British, with more females than males. The authors suggested clonal diversity may have been underestimated. In the small 56-69-year group, the increase in depth fell short of significance, most likely because of low power. Spike-specific TCR breadth and depth rose significantly after two AZD1222 doses compared with day 0 and with MenACWY recipients. The vaccine-associated CD4 TCRs covered the entire spike protein, and the dominant responses fell in regions 160-218 and 743-854. Conclusions about previously exposed vaccinees are limited, since just 6 or 7 AZD1222 recipients were seropositive for SARS-CoV-2 at baseline. Reportedly, close to half of the unique spike-specific TCRs recognized epitopes lying outside the regions that are mutated in the B.1.351 and B.1.1.7 variants.

The CDR3 runs 16 amino acids, cysteine and phenylalanine included. Kept here is only the CDR3 DNA, which spans 48 bases and is read in frame from base 1. Sequences SGHRS (CDR1) and YFSETQ (CDR2) are obtained from the germline V gene. At the junction V is shortened by 1 base and J by 2 bases; bases outside the gene matches: 7. This specimen's time point label, per the study, means: baseline before first vaccination. The vaccinee samples were drawn from two UK trials, COV001 and COV002, one of which was a single-blind randomized controlled phase 2/3 trial testing AZD1222 (ChAdOx1 nCoV-19) in healthy adults. For TCRbeta chain sequencing, PBMC samples were collected from trial participants at day 0 and at day 28 after the second dose. The CDR3 regions of human TCRbeta chains were analyzed by immunosequencing. Per the source publication's procedure: TCRs in the repertoires were matched against a reference library of SARS-CoV-2-specific TCRs that had been generated with the MIRA antigen-specificity platform. Breadth was defined as the fraction of unique TCRs that were SARS-CoV-2-associated, and depth was defined as the fraction of total T cells that were SARS-CoV-2-associated. Using the MIRA data, each spike-specific TCR was assigned both to the spike region to which the TCR was reactive and to a CD4 or CD8 class. Log10-transformed breadth and depth values were compared by one-way ANOVA with Sidak's multiple comparisons tests. Entries here come from immuneACCESS through TCRdb and include only in-frame sequences with V and J called. Some clones fail to appear in such tables; in the studies checked, an unresolved V gene covers under half of the shortfall, and the cause of the remainder is unknown. From that table come the V and J calls and clone size; the DNA was used to work out D and trimming. A total of 95,000 to 150,000 clones appear in this sample, around 89% of them only once. The top ten hold roughly 4.4% of the sample.

Concerning this clone: Its target antigen remains unknown. Base qualities were left out, and no much larger clone turns up one base away.

The starting material was peripheral blood, obtained on day 0 of AZD1222 vaccination. This sequence originates from an adult in good health. The chain is encoded by TRBV5-1 joined to TRBJ2-3, with TRBD2 matching 7 junction bases. The CDR3 amino acid sequence is: CASSLIPGGSTDTQYF. Here is the DNA: TGCGCCAGCAGCTTGATCCCGGGAGGATCCACAGATACGCAGTATTTT.